What follows are 18 T cell receptor beta chains derived from one specimen sequenced in a study of T-cell memory formation after mild COVID-19. TCRdb re-called the 5' RACE reads through MiXCR, storing one row per CDR3 protein. The table includes about 500,000 distinct CDR3 sequences, approximately 20% detected once. The sample consisted of PBMCs or a T cell subset sorted from them (not recorded which). These receptors all come from an adult woman who had mild COVID-19 (a few samples of this study predate the infection). Cell type and time point are not known.

This clonotype was observed a few times. This CDR3 reads CASSQGVQGAGANVLTF. Here the CDR3 DNA reads TGCGCCAGCAGTCAGGGTGTACAAGGGGCTGGGGCCAACGTCCTGACTTTC. The V gene is TRBV5-1, the J gene TRBJ2-6; TRBD1 is a possible D gene (5 bases). CDR3 length equals 17 residues. The V end was cut by 5 bases, the J end by 2 bases, with 17 bases between. Germline CDR1 reads SGHRS; CDR2 reads YFSETQ. Full variable domain (remainder filled in from reference TRBV5-1 and TRBJ2-6): KAGVTQTPRYLIKTRGQQVTLSCSPISGHRSVSWYQQTPGQGLQFLFEYFSETQRNKGNFPGRFSGRQFSNSRSEMNVSTLELGDSALYLCASSQGVQGAGANVLTFGAGSRLTVL.

The table lists this clonotype with a few counts. The J gene is TRBJ1-2, the V gene TRBV12-3 or TRBV12-4; no clear D. The CDR3 sequence is 18 residues long. Trimming shortened V by 5 bases and J by 0 bases, and 22 bases separated the two germline ends. CDR3 protein: CASSPPPGPEDTNYGYTF. Here the CDR3 DNA reads TGTGCCAGCAGTCCCCCCCCCGGGCCGGAGGATACTAACTATGGCTACACCTTC.

This chain joins TRBV5-1 and TRBJ2-3; D is undetermined. V dropped 1 base and J dropped 2 bases, with 14 bases sitting between them. Germline-derived CDR1 and CDR2 are SGHRS and YFSETQ. CDR3 length equals 16 residues. The chain's CDR3 is CASSLRVGGTTDTQYF. CDR3 nucleotide sequence: TGCGCCAGCAGCTTGAGGGTTGGCGGCACCACAGATACGCAGTATTTT. Looking up the rest from reference TRBV5-1 and TRBJ2-3 gives the full variable domain: KAGVTQTPRYLIKTRGQQVTLSCSPISGHRSVSWYQQTPGQGLQFLFEYFSETQRNKGNFPGRFSGRQFSNSRSEMNVSTLELGDSALYLCASSLRVGGTTDTQYFGPGTRLTVL.

This chain links TRBV4-2 with TRBJ2-1, with D hard to call. Germline assignment: CDR1 LGHNA and CDR2 YNFKEQ. The CDR3 has 18 amino acids. Trimming stripped 1 base from V and 7 bases from J, with 23 bases between. CDR3 in amino acids: CASSQVYGFELEGNEQFF. For the CDR3, the DNA is TGTGCCAGCAGCCAAGTCTATGGATTTGAATTAGAAGGGAATGAGCAGTTCTTC.

The V call is TRBV7-2, the J call TRBJ1-5; D remains unclear. The V and J ends lost 2 bases and 4 bases respectively, with 9 bases between them. CDR3 length: 14 residues. Germline lookup yields CDR1 SGHTA and CDR2 FQGNSA. The CDR3 nucleotides are TGTGCCAGCAGCTTATTAGACCCTAATCAGCCCCAGCATTTT. This sequence encodes CASSLLDPNQPQHF.

This clonotype has a handful of counts. V gene TRBV6-1 combines with J gene TRBJ2-7; 7 nucleotides line up with TRBD2. J was trimmed by 3 bases and V by 2 bases; bases with no gene match: 10. Germline assignment: CDR1 MNHNS and CDR2 SASEGT. CDR3 length equals 16 residues. CDR3 amino acids: CASSEWQGGFDYEQYF. The CDR3 DNA reads TGTGCCAGCAGTGAATGGCAGGGAGGGTTTGACTACGAGCAGTACTTC.

The V and J genes are TRBV15 and TRBJ2-3; 10 nucleotides agree with TRBD1. CDR3 length equals 16 residues. The V gene's germline CDR1 is LNHNV and CDR2 YYDKDF (reference sequence). V trimming: 5 bases; J trimming: 1 base; junction bases outside the gene matches: 6. CDR3 in DNA: TGTGCCACCAGCTTGGACAGGGGGTCGGGCACAGATACGCAGTATTTT. It translates to CATSLDRGSGTDTQYF.

The chain carries TRBV4-1 and TRBJ2-1; possibly TRBD1 or TRBD2 for D (5 bases each). Germline loops: CDR1 MGHRA, CDR2 YSYEKL. V lost 3 bases to trimming and J lost 4 bases, with 16 bases between them. The CDR3 spans 16 residues. CDR3 region: CASSHPGTLKYNEQFF. The CDR3 coding sequence is TGCGCCAGCAGCCATCCCGGGACGCTAAAATACAATGAGCAGTTCTTC.

Only a few counts were recorded for this clonotype. This chain joins TRBV5-1 and TRBJ1-2; the D gene is possibly TRBD1 (5 bases). The CDR3 totals 17 residues. Trimming stripped 4 bases from V and 1 base from J, with 20 bases between. CDR1 SGHRS and CDR2 YFSETQ come from the germline V gene. The CDR3 nucleotides are TGCGCCAGCAGCGACCGGGACTTACGTTATGATAACTATGGCTACACCTTC. Translating gives CASSDRDLRYDNYGYTF.

The gene calls are TRBV12-2 and TRBJ2-3; TRBD2 was called by the table and not checked on the DNA. TRBV12-2 is assigned pseudogene status. The CDR3 has 16 amino acids. The CDR3 sequence: CASRLDGGDRTDTQYF. The CDR3 region has the DNA TGTGCAAGTCGCTTAGATGGAGGGGACCGCACAGATACGCAGTATTTT.

The J gene is TRBJ1-5, the V gene TRBV20-1; D possibly corresponds to TRBD1 (6 bases). CDR1 and CDR2 (germline): DFQATT, SNEGSKA (reference sequence). V was clipped by 3 bases and J by 6 bases, with 21 bases between them. This CDR3 is 16 amino acids long. The CDR3 protein is CSASNIGGAQGQPQHF. The CDR3 DNA reads as TGCAGTGCTAGCAACATCGGGGGGGCACAAGGTCAGCCCCAGCATTTT.

This clonotype occurred a few times. The gene calls are TRBV24-1 and TRBJ2-7; possible D gene TRBD2, 5 bases. Germline V gives CDR1 KGHDR, CDR2 SFDVKD. Trimming cost V 6 bases and J 4 bases, with 15 bases left between them. CDR3 size: 14 residues. CDR3 sequence (DNA): TGTGCCACCAGTAAAGGCGCGGGCTCGTACGAGCAGTACTTC. Protein sequence: CATSKGAGSYEQYF.

This chain links TRBV7-9 with TRBJ2-1; D gene unclear. V was cut by 6 bases and J by 9 bases, with 12 bases left in between. There are 12 residues in the CDR3. The V gene's germline CDR1 is SEHNR and CDR2 FQNEAQ (reference sequence). The chain's CDR3 is CASSPGAAEQFF. The CDR3 DNA reads as TGTGCCAGCAGTCCCGGAGCTGCTGAGCAGTTCTTC.

This clonotype was detected a few times. This rearrangement joins TRBV25-1 to TRBJ1-1; 8 bases are a match to TRBD1. The CDR3 runs 12 residues. V dropped 8 bases and J dropped 3; count of bases not matched to a gene: 2. Germline CDR1 is MGHDK and CDR2 is SYGVNS. CDR3 residues: CASGQGYTEAFF. The CDR3 bases are TGTGCCAGCGGACAGGGATACACTGAAGCTTTCTTT.

The rearrangement uses TRBV3-1 and TRBJ1-2, with D possibly being TRBD1 (5 bases). CDR3 length equals 13 residues. With 6 bases removed from V and 13 bases from J, the gap between germline ends came to 21 bases. Germline values: CDR1 LGHDT, CDR2 YNNKEL (reference sequence). The CDR3 spells CASSHGTPGRFTF. The CDR3 coding sequence is TGTGCCAGCAGTCACGGGACCCCAGGGCGCTTCACCTTC. Looking up the rest from reference TRBV3-1 and TRBJ1-2 gives the full variable domain: DTAVSQTPKYLVTQMGNDKSIKCEQNLGHDTMYWYKQDSKKFLKIMFSYNNKELIINETVPNRFSPKSPDKAHLNLHINSLELGDSAVYFCASSHGTPGRFTFGSGTRLTVV.

The table lists this clonotype with a few counts. V and J are TRBV7-2 and TRBJ2-3, with 8 bases that match TRBD2. This CDR3 is 16 amino acids long. Germline CDR1 and CDR2: SGHTA and FQGNSA. J was trimmed by 0 bases and V by 2 bases; bases with no gene match: 4. In DNA, the CDR3 is TGTGCCAGCAGCTTATTCCGGGGGGGGAGCACAGATACGCAGTATTTT. This gives the protein CASSLFRGGSTDTQYF.

The chain is built from TRBV15 and TRBJ1-1, with 7 nucleotides matching TRBD1. Looked up from germline, CDR1 is LNHNV and CDR2 is YYDKDF (reference sequence). This CDR3 has 14 residues. Germline trimming cut 1 base from V and 6 bases from J; bases unmatched to any gene: 5. CDR3 nucleotide sequence: TGTGCCACCAGCAGAGGCTCCAGGGGGGCTGAAGCTTTCTTT. Translation: CATSRGSRGAEAFF.

The sample holds a few counts of this clonotype. V and J are TRBV7-9 and TRBJ2-7, with D perhaps assigned TRBD1 or TRBD2 (5 bases each). This CDR3 has 13 residues. V was cut by 5 bases and J by 3 bases, with 11 bases left in between. Germline V gene data show CDR1 as SEHNR and CDR2 as FQNEAQ (reference sequence). In nucleotides, the CDR3 is TGTGCCAGCAGCACTCGGGACGGCTACGAGCAGTACTTC. It translates to CASSTRDGYEQYF.